This T cell receptor beta chain was identified in a study of T cells in tuberculosis. Study context: Sequenced TCRs come from CD1B-GMM tetramer-binding T cells. PBMC were archived before or within 7 days of starting treatment. Study-wide results and caveats: Cases with active tuberculosis were adults, while controls were adolescents.

As for this clone: The antigen remains undetermined.

Time point of the sample: new active TB diagnosis, blood taken before or within 7 days of starting treatment. Here immunoSEQ multiplex PCR was the method, and the copy in TCRdb shows in-frame clones only, minus some. This table has over 25,000 clones, 90% to 95% appearing once. V shed 0 bases, J shed 2 bases, and the junction held 15 bases outside the gene matches. The CDR3 covers 19 residues. Germline V CDR1 and CDR2: LNHNV, YYDKDF (reference sequence). The sequence was obtained from an adult with tuberculosis. Some clones in this sample may be carry-over from other donors' samples. V is TRBV15 and J is TRBJ1-2, with 7 nucleotides matching TRBD1. The starting material was PBMCs, obtained at tuberculosis diagnosis. The CDR3 is CATSRDPRATGDSNYGYTF. DNA for the CDR3: TGTGCCACCAGCAGAGATCCTCGAGCCACAGGGGATTCCAACTATGGCTACACCTTC.